These 4 T cell receptor beta chains came from one sample sequenced in a study of CD8+ T cells in alopecia areata. Investigators isolated RNA and reverse transcribed it into cDNA to act as the sequencing template. TCRdb's copy holds only in-frame clones and misses some; the assay was immunoSEQ multiplex PCR. The sample holds about 120,000 clones, roughly 58% seen once. The treatment is: oral pan-JAK inhibitor, 5-10 mg twice daily. Here the sequenced sample was CD8+ T cells sorted from blood, taken at week 4, from a patient treated with tofacitinib. Receptors originate from a human donor with alopecia areata.

The chain is built from TRBV12-5 and TRBJ2-2; D is undetermined. The V end was cut by 4 bases, the J end by 3 bases, with 18 bases between. CDR3 length: 17 residues. Germline assignment: CDR1 LGHNT and CDR2 FRNRAP. Written as DNA, the CDR3 is TGTGCTAGTGGTTCAAGTCCCGGTCCCGGGTACACCGGGGAGCTGTTTTTT. It yields the protein CASGSSPGPGYTGELFF.

The CDR3 region has the DNA TGTGCCAGCAGCGCCTCTTGGGGGGCCTACGAGCAGTACTTC. It translates to CASSASWGAYEQYF. The chain uses TRBV9 and TRBJ2-7; D perhaps matches TRBD2 (6 bases). From germline, CDR1 is SGDLS and CDR2 YYNGEE. Between the trimmed V and J ends, which lost 3 bases and 2 bases, there was a span of 12 bases. The CDR3 loop spans 14 amino acids.

This chain joins TRBV7-9 and TRBJ1-1; D not certain. This CDR3 region has 16 residues. Germline lookup yields CDR1 SEHNR and CDR2 FQNEAQ (reference sequence). Between the trimmed V and J ends, which lost 4 bases and 5 bases, there was a span of 20 bases. CDR3 amino acids: CASSSLNEEVRTEAFF. Written as DNA, the CDR3 is TGTGCCAGCAGCTCCCTAAATGAGGAGGTAAGAACTGAAGCTTTCTTT.

The chain uses TRBV27 and TRBJ1-5; D is ambiguous. Germline V gene lookup returns CDR1 MNHEY and CDR2 SMNVEV (reference sequence). The CDR3 runs 16 residues. Between the trimmed V and J ends, which lost 0 bases and 1 base, there was a span of 10 bases. The CDR3 spells CASSLSWVESNQPQHF. Written as DNA, the CDR3 is TGTGCCAGCAGTTTATCGTGGGTAGAGAGCAATCAGCCCCAGCATTTT.